These T cell receptor beta chains were read from a single sample in a study of T cell responses to AZD1222 COVID-19 vaccine. The repertoire was sequenced with immunoSEQ multiplex PCR; TCRdb's copy has only in-frame clones and lacks some. The sample has 60,000 to 90,000 clones, 80% to 90% seen once. Source: peripheral blood, taken 28 days after the second AZD1222 dose. Receptors were obtained from an adult who received the AZD1222 COVID-19 vaccine. Each CDR3 is given with its conserved first and last residue. The D gene is left open where the match is weak. Part of the rows lack a size; the others show once, few, many or a class for expanded clones.

d_gene,j_gene,abundance,v_gene,CDR3nt,CDR3aa
TRBD1,TRBJ1-2,NA,TRBV11-2,TGTGCCAGCAGCTCGGACAGGGCTTATGGCTACACCTTC,CASSSDRAYGYTF
NA,TRBJ1-3,once,TRBV19,TGTGCCAGCGGCATAGGTTTCGGGGGCTCTGGAAACACCATATATTTT,CASGIGFGGSGNTIYF
NA,TRBJ1-2,NA,TRBV12-3/TRBV12-4,TGTGCCAGCAGTCCCCCTGGCTATGGCTACACCTTC,CASSPPGYGYTF
NA,TRBJ2-7,NA,TRBV3-1/TRBV3-2,TGTGCCAGCAGCCAAAGATCTACCTACGAGCAGTACTTC,CASSQRSTYEQYF
NA,TRBJ1-2,NA,TRBV19,TGTGCCAGTAGTATAGTGGCATTAGGACGGAGCGATAACTATGGCTACACCTTC,CASSIVALGRSDNYGYTF
TRBD1,TRBJ2-7,NA,TRBV10-3,TGTGCCATCAGTGACAGGGGGATCTTCTACGAGCAGTACTTC,CAISDRGIFYEQYF
NA,TRBJ1-2,NA,TRBV5-6,TGTGCCAGCAGCGCTGGGAGACAGCTTGCGTTTTTGTCTCAAGGTGGCTACACCTTC,CASSAGRQLAFLSQGGYTF
NA,TRBJ2-1,NA,TRBV6-5,TGTGCCAGCAGTTACTTCAATGAGCAGTTCTTC,CASSYFNEQFF
NA,TRBJ2-3,once,TRBV11-2,TGTGCCAGCAGCTTAGCACGGGGACGCACAGATACGCAGTATTTT,CASSLARGRTDTQYF
TRBD1,TRBJ1-4,NA,TRBV30,TGTGCCTGGAGTTCCACGACAGGGGAGTTTAGTGAAAAACTGTTTTTT,CAWSSTTGEFSEKLFF
NA,TRBJ2-7,NA,TRBV7-2,TGTGCCAGCAGCTTAGTCCCAGGCTACGAGCAGTACTTC,CASSLVPGYEQYF
TRBD1,TRBJ1-1,NA,TRBV12-3/TRBV12-4,TGTGCCACCAGGGGGCTGAACACTGAAGCTTTCTTT,CATRGLNTEAFF
NA,TRBJ1-2,NA,TRBV19,TGTGCCAGTAGTATAGGCGGGGGAGAATATGGCTACACCTTC,CASSIGGGEYGYTF
NA,TRBJ1-2,NA,TRBV7-3,TGTGCCAGCAGCGCGAACCACCAGGGCTCCCTCTATGGCTACACCTTC,CASSANHQGSLYGYTF
NA,TRBJ1-1,NA,TRBV30,TGTGCCTGGAGTTACGACCTAGGGGACACTGAAGCTTTCTTT,CAWSYDLGDTEAFF
NA,TRBJ2-2,NA,TRBV7-3,TGTGCCAGCAGCTTAAGGGGTGCCACCGGGGAGCTGTTTTTT,CASSLRGATGELFF
NA,TRBJ1-1,NA,TRBV7-9,TGTGCCAGCAGCTTGGAGGGAATGTTTACTGAAGCTTTCTTT,CASSLEGMFTEAFF
TRBD2,TRBJ2-5,NA,TRBV11-2,TGTGCCAGCACCTCCCGCGGCTTAGCGGGGGGTCAAGAGACCCAGTACTTC,CASTSRGLAGGQETQYF
TRBD1,TRBJ2-6,NA,TRBV27,TGTGCCAGCAGTAAACAGGGGCTCTCTGGGGCCAACGTCCTGACTTTC,CASSKQGLSGANVLTF
TRBD1,TRBJ1-5,NA,TRBV27,TGTGCCAGCAGTTTATCTCGTCAGGGGGCTGTTCCCCCGCCCCAGCATTTT,CASSLSRQGAVPPPQHF
NA,TRBJ1-1,NA,TRBV10-3,TGTGCCATCAGTGAGTCGAGTACTGAAGCTTTCTTT,CAISESSTEAFF